This TCR beta chain was sequenced during a study of OX40 agonist ivuxolimab in advanced cancers. Notes on the research overall: Ivuxolimab was an agonistic, fully human IgG2 monoclonal antibody directed against OX40 (CD134), a costimulatory receptor. Intravenous ivuxolimab was administered to patients every 2 weeks at six dose levels: 0.01, 0.1, 0.3, 1.5, 3 and 10 mg/kg. Among the roughly 50 dose-escalation patients, around 19 had hepatocellular carcinoma, 15 melanoma, 9 renal cell carcinoma and 9 head and neck cancer. In the dose-escalation cohort, 65% to 90% of patients were male, and the mean age was approximately 60 years, with a range of roughly 20 to 85. Patients were allowed to have had prior anti-PD-1, anti-PD-L1 or anti-CTLA-4 therapy, and around two fifths of the dose-escalation patients had been treated with checkpoint inhibitors. Partial responses occurred in three dose-escalation patients, of whom one had hepatocellular carcinoma and two had cutaneous melanoma. Peripheral TCRbeta sequencing aimed to test whether ivuxolimab altered TCR sequence diversity and caused clonal T-cell expansion. The monotherapy dose-escalation portion (N ≈ 52 patients) of the phase I ivuxolimab trial is reported in the paper. The investigation overall reported the following: After ivuxolimab, more expanded clones were found on average in CD8+ T cells than in CD4+ T cells. Low levels of normalized T-cell clonal expansion were also seen in some nonresponding patients. The antigen specificity of the peripheral T cells that underwent clonal expansion was not determined. In partial responders in the 0.1-3.0 mg/kg groups, normalized peripheral clonal expansion was found to be among the lowest, especially among CD8+ T cells. Clonal expansion of both CD4+ and CD8+ blood T cells was observed from baseline to week 6 at doses 0.1 to 3.0 mg/kg.

Patients with a history of autoimmune disease or receiving systemic immunosuppression were excluded from the trial. Peripheral blood for TCR sequencing was collected from all dose cohorts at baseline, on cycle 4 day 1, and on cycle 7 day 1. The samples were drawn from a first-in-human, open-label, multicenter phase I dose-escalation trial of ivuxolimab. Adults with locally advanced or metastatic melanoma, renal cell carcinoma, hepatocellular carcinoma or head and neck squamous cell carcinoma were enrolled in the trial. CD4+ and CD8+ T cells were sorted separately from peripheral blood before TCR sequencing. V is pared back by 2 bases and J by 2 bases, with 9 bases lying between the germline termini. The germline V gene provides CDR1 MGHRA and CDR2 YSYEKL. From its cysteine to its phenylalanine, the CDR3 spans 14 amino acids. Of the read, only the CDR3 DNA is kept; its 42 bases are in frame from base 1.

To note about this clone: What this receptor recognizes is not known. No much larger clone exists at a distance of one base, and base qualities are not known.

Genomic DNA was isolated from the sorted cells so that the TCRbeta CDR3 region could be sequenced. The immunoSEQ Assay was used to sequence the TCRbeta CDR3 regions. In its TCRdb copy, this immuneACCESS table keeps in-frame sequences only and misses some clones. Where compared with another copy, unresolved V genes explain less than half of these, and the others have no known cause. Here the sample has 90,000 to 100,000 clones; about 85% occur a single time. The ten most abundant clones make up about 0.8% of the sample. The sequence came from an adult with an advanced solid tumor such as melanoma, head and neck, liver or kidney cancer. Source: CD4+ or CD8+ T cells sorted from blood, taken in a trial of the OX40 agonist ivuxolimab. Recombination joined TRBV4-1 with TRBJ1-1, and the D gene may be TRBD1, 5 bases matching. The CDR3 in this case is CASSQTDSNTEAFF. The DNA is TGCGCCAGCAGCCAAACCGACAGTAACACTGAAGCTTTCTTT.